The rows below give T cell receptor beta chains drawn from one sample of a study of identical twins. TCRdb reprocessed the 5' RACE reads with MiXCR, giving one entry per CDR3 protein. The sample lists approximately 300,000 distinct CDR3 sequences, nearly 9.5% occurring once. These data were also reused for a study on yellow fever vaccine responses in identical twins.

The sample comprised CD8+ T cells sorted from blood. Receptors originate from a woman between 18 and 30 years old in good health. Both conserved end residues are part of each CDR3. D genes are given only for firm matches. Some rows have no size entry. The others give once, few or many, or a class for an expanded clone.

v_call	clone_size	j_call	d_call	cdr3_nt	cdr3_aa
TRBV5-1	many	TRBJ2-2	.	TGCGCCAGCAGCTTTCGGCGGGAAGGGACCGGGGAGCTGTTTTTT	CASSFRREGTGELFF
TRBV4-1	many	TRBJ2-7	TRBD1	TGCGCCAGCAGCCATCAAGACAGGGCGATCTACGAGCAGTACTTC	CASSHQDRAIYEQYF
TRBV20-1	few	TRBJ2-7	.	TGCAGTGCTAGAGATTCTGGTGGGTACGAGCAGTACTTC	CSARDSGGYEQYF
TRBV12-3/TRBV12-4	many	TRBJ1-1	.	TGTGCCAGCAACTGGGGGGGTGAAGCTTTCTTT	CASNWGGEAFF
TRBV10-2	.	TRBJ2-5	.	TGCGCCAGCAGTGAGTCGATTCCTAGGGGAGAGACCCAGTACTTC	CASSESIPRGETQYF
TRBV7-7	.	TRBJ2-5	TRBD1	TGTGCTAGCAGCCCCCCCGGGACAGGGTTTGACGAAGAGACCCAGTACTTC	CASSPPGTGFDEETQYF
TRBV5-6	.	TRBJ2-1	.	TGTGCCAGCAGCTTGGCCGGGAGGGAGGGGGCCAATGAGCAGTTCTTC	CASSLAGREGANEQFF
TRBV20-1	few	TRBJ2-7	TRBD2	TGCAGTGCTAGAGATAGGACTAGCGGTTACTACGAGCAGTACTTC	CSARDRTSGYYEQYF
TRBV20-1	many	TRBJ2-7	.	TGCAGTGCTAGAGAGGACTACTCCTACGAGCAGTACTTC	CSAREDYSYEQYF
TRBV28	.	TRBJ2-7	.	TGTGCCAGCAGTCTCCGGGACGCATCCTACGAGCAGTACTTC	CASSLRDASYEQYF
TRBV24-1	many	TRBJ2-1	TRBD2	TGTGCCACCAGTGTCACTAGCGGAACCTCCTACAATGAGCAGTTCTTC	CATSVTSGTSYNEQFF
TRBV6-1	many	TRBJ2-7	TRBD1	TGTGCCAGCAGGGACAGGGAGAAGGGGCTCTACGAGCAGTACTTC	CASRDREKGLYEQYF
TRBV6-2/TRBV6-3	.	TRBJ1-1	.	TGTGCCAGCAGTTTCCGGGGGTTGAACACTGAAGCTTTCTTT	CASSFRGLNTEAFF
TRBV29-1	.	TRBJ2-3	.	TGCAGCGTTTGGCAGCCTTCTAGCACAGATACGCAGTATTTT	CSVWQPSSTDTQYF
TRBV12-3/TRBV12-4	many	TRBJ2-7	.	TGTGCCAGCAGTTCGCTTCAGGACAGTCGCTCCTACGAGCAGTACTTC	CASSSLQDSRSYEQYF
TRBV28	.	TRBJ2-3	.	TGTGCCAGCAGACCGACTAGGACAGGTGAAACAGATACGCAGTATTTT	CASRPTRTGETDTQYF
TRBV5-1	.	TRBJ2-3	.	TGCGCCAGCAGGTTGGGTTACGGAAGCACAGATACGCAGTATTTT	CASRLGYGSTDTQYF
TRBV25-1	.	TRBJ1-4	TRBD1	TGTGCCAGCAGTGAAGACAGGGAGGTTCGTGAAAAACTGTTTTTT	CASSEDREVREKLFF
TRBV20-1	few	TRBJ2-5	.	TGCAGTGCTAGAGATAATCTCGTGGAGACCCAGTACTTC	CSARDNLVETQYF
TRBV28	few	TRBJ1-6	.	TGTGCCAGCAGTTTTCTCCTGAATTCACCCCTCCACTTT	CASSFLLNSPLHF
TRBV5-6	few	TRBJ2-7	TRBD2	TGTGCCAGCAGCCGACGGACTAGCGGGAGAGGCGAGCAGTACTTC	CASSRRTSGRGEQYF
TRBV4-1	few	TRBJ2-1	TRBD1	TGCGCCAGCAGCCTAACCCTCGACAGGGGGCTATACAATGAGCAGTTCTTC	CASSLTLDRGLYNEQFF
TRBV27	many	TRBJ2-3	.	TGTGCCAGCAGTTTATGGGGGGCCGTAACAGATACGCAGTATTTT	CASSLWGAVTDTQYF
TRBV6-5	few	TRBJ2-1	.	TGTGCCAGCAGTTACTCCGCTAGCGCCAATGAGCAGTTCTTC	CASSYSASANEQFF
TRBV3-1	.	TRBJ2-7	.	TGTGCCAGCAGCCAAGATTCCGGGAGTCCCTACGAGCAGTACTTC	CASSQDSGSPYEQYF
TRBV7-9	few	TRBJ2-7	.	TGTGCCAGCAGCACCGAAGACAGAGCTGAGTACGAGCAGTACTTC	CASSTEDRAEYEQYF
TRBV6-4	.	TRBJ2-1	TRBD2	TGTGCCAGCAGTGACTCCCCCTGTCTAGCGGGAGGGGCTATTTTATACAATGAGCAGTTCTTC	CASSDSPCLAGGAILYNEQFF
TRBV27	many	TRBJ2-1	.	TGTGCCAGCAGTTGGTATACTACGGGGGGCGGTTACAATGAGCAGTTCTTC	CASSWYTTGGGYNEQFF
TRBV12-3/TRBV12-4	.	TRBJ2-7	TRBD2	TGTACCTTCAGTTTGCTAGCGGGAGGCTCGGGCTCCTACGAGCAGTACTTC	CTFSLLAGGSGSYEQYF
TRBV2	.	TRBJ1-4	.	TGTGCCAGCAGTGAGGGCAGACAGAATGAAAAACTGTTTTTT	CASSEGRQNEKLFF
TRBV20-1	many	TRBJ2-7	TRBD2	TGCAGTGCTAGCTCGACTAGCGCAACCTACGAGCAGTACTTC	CSASSTSATYEQYF
TRBV12-3/TRBV12-4	many	TRBJ2-1	TRBD2	TGTGCCAGCAGAACACTAGCGGGCTCCTACAATGAGCAGTTCTTC	CASRTLAGSYNEQFF
TRBV27	.	TRBJ2-2	TRBD2	TGTGCCAGCTCGTTTAGCGGGGGCGGGGAGCTGTTTTTT	CASSFSGGGELFF